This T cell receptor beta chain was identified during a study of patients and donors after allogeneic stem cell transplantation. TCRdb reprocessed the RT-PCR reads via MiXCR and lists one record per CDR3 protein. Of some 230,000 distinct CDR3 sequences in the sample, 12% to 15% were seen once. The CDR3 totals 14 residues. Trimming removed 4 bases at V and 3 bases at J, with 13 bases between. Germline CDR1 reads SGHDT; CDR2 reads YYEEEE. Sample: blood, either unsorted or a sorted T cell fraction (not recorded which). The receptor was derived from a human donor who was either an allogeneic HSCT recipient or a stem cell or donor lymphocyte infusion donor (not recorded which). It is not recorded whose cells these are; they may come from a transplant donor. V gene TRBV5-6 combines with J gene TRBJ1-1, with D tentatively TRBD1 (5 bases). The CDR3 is CASSLPGPHTEAFF. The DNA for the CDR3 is TGTGCCAGCAGCCTTCCGGGACCACACACTGAAGCTTTCTTT.